Given below is one TCR beta chain in context. These data belong to a study of CD8+ T cells in alopecia areata. Treatment reported: oral pan-JAK inhibitor, 5-10 mg twice daily. Sorting of CD4+ and CD8+ T cells was performed on PBMCs. Isolated RNA was reverse transcribed into cDNA used as the sequencing template. Assay used: immunoSEQ multiplex PCR; TCRdb lists only in-frame clones, some missing. The data hold 190,000 or so clones, with about three fifths observed a single time. Deletions cut 5 bases from V and 1 base from J, with 11 bases between. CDR1 and CDR2 from the germline V gene are SQVTM and ANQGSEA. The CDR3 has 13 amino acids.

The receptor was derived from a human donor with alopecia areata. Material: CD4+ T cells sorted from blood, obtained at week 4, from a patient treated with tofacitinib. The V gene is TRBV29-1, the J gene TRBJ1-1; no reliable D call. The CDR3 sequence: CSVHWTENTEAFF. The CDR3 nucleotides are TGCAGCGTTCATTGGACCGAGAACACTGAAGCTTTCTTT.